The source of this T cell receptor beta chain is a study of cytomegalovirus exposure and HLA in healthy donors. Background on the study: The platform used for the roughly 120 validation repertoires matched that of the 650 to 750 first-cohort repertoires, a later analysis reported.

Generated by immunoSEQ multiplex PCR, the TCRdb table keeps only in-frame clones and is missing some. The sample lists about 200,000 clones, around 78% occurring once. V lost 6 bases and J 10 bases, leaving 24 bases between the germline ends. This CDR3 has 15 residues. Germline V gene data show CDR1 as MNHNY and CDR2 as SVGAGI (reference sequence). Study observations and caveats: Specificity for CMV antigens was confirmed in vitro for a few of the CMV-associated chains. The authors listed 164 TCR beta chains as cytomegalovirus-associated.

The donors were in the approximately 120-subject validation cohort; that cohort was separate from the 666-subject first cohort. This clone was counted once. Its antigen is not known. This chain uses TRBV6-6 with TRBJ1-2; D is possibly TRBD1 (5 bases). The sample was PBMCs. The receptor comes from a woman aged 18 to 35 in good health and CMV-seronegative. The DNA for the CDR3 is TGTGCCAGCAGCCGGGTTCCGGGACGGTCACTTCACTACACCTTC. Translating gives CASSRVPGRSLHYTF.